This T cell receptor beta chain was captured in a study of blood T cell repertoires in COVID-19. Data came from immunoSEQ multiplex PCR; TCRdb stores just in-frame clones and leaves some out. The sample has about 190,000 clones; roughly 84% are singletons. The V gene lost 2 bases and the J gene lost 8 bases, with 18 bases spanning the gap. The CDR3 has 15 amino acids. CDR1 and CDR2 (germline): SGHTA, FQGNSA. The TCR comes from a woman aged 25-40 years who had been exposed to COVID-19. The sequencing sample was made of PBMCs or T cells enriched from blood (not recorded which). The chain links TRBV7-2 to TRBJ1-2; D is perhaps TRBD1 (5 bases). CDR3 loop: CASSLSRVGAGGYTF. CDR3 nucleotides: TGTGCCAGCAGCTTAAGTCGAGTCGGGGCGGGAGGCTACACCTTC.